A selection of T cell receptor beta chains follows, all from one sample in a study of CD8+ T cells in alopecia areata. TCRdb's table, derived via immunoSEQ multiplex PCR, lists solely in-frame clones and lacks some. The sample contains a few hundred thousand clones, under 40% of which appear only once. Specimen: CD4+ T cells sorted from blood, collected at roughly week 30, from a patient treated with tofacitinib. These receptors all stem from a human donor with alopecia areata. CDR3s include the opening cysteine and the closing phenylalanine or tryptophan. The D gene is left open where the match is weak. Not every row has a clone size; where given, it reads once, few, many or a size class.

j_call: TRBJ1-2
d_call: .
v_call: TRBV5-1
clone_size: .
cdr3_aa: CASSPAPGGNYGYTF
cdr3_nt: TGCGCCAGCAGCCCGGCCCCTGGGGGAAACTATGGCTACACCTTC

j_call: TRBJ2-7
d_call: .
v_call: TRBV6-1
clone_size: few
cdr3_aa: CASSESKLRDSSYEQYF
cdr3_nt: TGTGCCAGCAGTGAATCCAAGTTGCGGGACAGCTCCTACGAGCAGTACTTC

j_call: TRBJ1-1
d_call: .
v_call: TRBV30
clone_size: .
cdr3_aa: CAWTPGLVEAFF
cdr3_nt: TGTGCCTGGACTCCAGGGTTGGTTGAAGCTTTCTTT

j_call: TRBJ2-1
d_call: .
v_call: TRBV7-9
clone_size: .
cdr3_aa: CASSLERPYNEQFF
cdr3_nt: TGTGCCAGCAGCTTAGAGCGTCCATACAATGAGCAGTTCTTC

j_call: TRBJ2-2
d_call: .
v_call: TRBV6-6
clone_size: few
cdr3_aa: CASEENTGELFF
cdr3_nt: TGTGCCAGCGAGGAGAACACCGGGGAGCTGTTTTTT

j_call: TRBJ1-1
d_call: .
v_call: TRBV19
clone_size: few
cdr3_aa: CASAPSGPEMNTEAFF
cdr3_nt: TGTGCCAGTGCACCCTCAGGGCCCGAGATGAACACTGAAGCTTTCTTT

j_call: TRBJ2-1
d_call: .
v_call: TRBV10-1
clone_size: .
cdr3_aa: CASSAGAIYNEQFF
cdr3_nt: TGCGCCAGCAGTGCAGGGGCTATCTACAATGAGCAGTTCTTC

j_call: TRBJ2-3
d_call: TRBD2
v_call: TRBV9
clone_size: .
cdr3_aa: CASSARPGLAGGGTQYF
cdr3_nt: TGTGCCAGCAGCGCCCGCCCGGGACTAGCGGGGGGAGGTACGCAGTATTTT

j_call: TRBJ2-7
d_call: .
v_call: TRBV6-6
clone_size: .
cdr3_aa: CASSGFYEQYF
cdr3_nt: TGTGCCAGCAGTGGGTTCTACGAGCAGTACTTC

j_call: TRBJ1-4
d_call: .
v_call: TRBV7-9
clone_size: .
cdr3_aa: CASSQSGVGAKELFF
cdr3_nt: TGTGCCAGCAGCCAGTCTGGTGTCGGGGCGAAGGAACTGTTTTTT

j_call: TRBJ2-7
d_call: .
v_call: TRBV14
clone_size: .
cdr3_aa: CASSRGASYEQYF
cdr3_nt: TGTGCCAGCAGCCGAGGCGCAAGCTACGAGCAGTACTTC

j_call: TRBJ1-1
d_call: .
v_call: TRBV7-9
clone_size: .
cdr3_aa: CASSLMAGQRGTEAFF
cdr3_nt: TGTGCCAGCAGCTTAATGGCGGGGCAACGGGGCACTGAAGCTTTCTTT

j_call: TRBJ1-1
d_call: .
v_call: TRBV19
clone_size: .
cdr3_aa: CASASRGLTEAFF
cdr3_nt: TGTGCCAGTGCGTCCAGGGGATTAACTGAAGCTTTCTTT

j_call: TRBJ2-5
d_call: .
v_call: TRBV2
clone_size: once
cdr3_aa: CASSAQGIQETQYF
cdr3_nt: TGTGCCAGCAGTGCACAGGGTATACAAGAGACCCAGTACTTC

j_call: TRBJ1-2
d_call: .
v_call: TRBV7-8
clone_size: .
cdr3_aa: CASSPPGRKSYGYTF
cdr3_nt: TGTGCCAGCAGCCCCCCGGGCAGGAAAAGCTATGGCTACACCTTC

j_call: TRBJ1-2
d_call: .
v_call: TRBV30
clone_size: .
cdr3_aa: CAWSVSRGSYTF
cdr3_nt: TGTGCCTGGAGTGTGTCCAGGGGAAGCTACACCTTC

j_call: TRBJ2-3
d_call: .
v_call: TRBV9
clone_size: .
cdr3_aa: CASQGPDTQYF
cdr3_nt: TGTGCCAGCCAGGGGCCAGATACGCAGTATTTT

j_call: TRBJ2-7
d_call: .
v_call: TRBV5-1
clone_size: .
cdr3_aa: CASSFPGDEQYF
cdr3_nt: TGCGCCAGCAGCTTTCCAGGCGATGAGCAGTACTTC

j_call: TRBJ2-6
d_call: .
v_call: TRBV19
clone_size: .
cdr3_aa: CASSIITIGVLNSGANVLTF
cdr3_nt: TGTGCCAGTAGTATAATTACTATAGGGGTGCTTAACTCTGGGGCCAACGTCCTGACTTTC

j_call: TRBJ2-3
d_call: .
v_call: TRBV5-1
clone_size: few
cdr3_aa: CASSLGSGSTDTQYF
cdr3_nt: TGCGCCAGCAGCTTGGGGAGCGGAAGCACAGATACGCAGTATTTT

j_call: TRBJ2-1
d_call: TRBD1
v_call: TRBV7-2
clone_size: .
cdr3_aa: CASSARVQGREQFF
cdr3_nt: TGTGCCAGCAGCGCCAGAGTACAGGGGCGAGAGCAGTTCTTC

j_call: TRBJ2-5
d_call: TRBD1
v_call: TRBV25-1
clone_size: few
cdr3_aa: CASRERPGTGEETQYF
cdr3_nt: TGTGCCAGCCGAGAGCGGCCCGGGACAGGGGAAGAGACCCAGTACTTC

j_call: TRBJ2-1
d_call: .
v_call: TRBV29-1
clone_size: few
cdr3_aa: CSVESLRPIKSDNVWFF
cdr3_nt: TGCAGCGTTGAATCTCTTCGACCGATCAAGTCGGACAACGTTTGGTTCTTC

j_call: TRBJ2-2
d_call: .
v_call: TRBV5-1
clone_size: .
cdr3_aa: CASNRDNGAELFF
cdr3_nt: TGCGCCAGCAACCGGGACAACGGTGCGGAGCTGTTTTTT

j_call: TRBJ1-2
d_call: TRBD1
v_call: TRBV2
clone_size: many
cdr3_aa: CASGGTGGRYGYTF
cdr3_nt: TGTGCCAGCGGGGGGACAGGGGGAAGATATGGCTACACCTTC

j_call: TRBJ2-1
d_call: .
v_call: TRBV29-1
clone_size: few
cdr3_aa: CSVKGSSDEQFF
cdr3_nt: TGCAGCGTTAAAGGTAGTTCGGATGAGCAGTTCTTC

j_call: TRBJ2-3
d_call: .
v_call: TRBV6-5
clone_size: .
cdr3_aa: CASRKASTDTQYF
cdr3_nt: TGTGCCAGCAGGAAAGCTAGCACAGATACGCAGTATTTT